This section outlines one TCR beta chain sequence together with its context. As yet, its antigen is unknown. The PCR employed 60 Vbeta primers together with 13 Jbeta primers. Profiled with immunoSEQ multiplex PCR; TCRdb holds only in-frame clones, not every one. This sample yields fewer than 200,000 clones, of which 60% to 85% are seen a single time; less than 4.5% belongs to the top ten. Germline V gene lookup returns CDR1 SGHNT and CDR2 YYREEE (reference sequence). This CDR3 region has 14 residues. V lost 4 bases, J lost 4 bases, and 5 bases stayed unmatched. This sample was taken from a study of cytomegalovirus exposure and HLA in healthy donors. General study points: In most subjects, TCR beta sequences reportedly gave accurate predictions of HLA-A and HLA-B alleles. In all likelihood, a cluster of highly shared sequence variants was a sequencing artifact.

Sequencing used PBMCs. V gene TRBV5-4 combines with J gene TRBJ2-3; TRBD2 aligns across 8 bases. The TCR sequence derives from a man aged 30-40 years in good health and CMV-seropositive. The CDR3 region is CASSRRGGADTQYF. The CDR3 nucleotides read TGTGCCAGCAGCAGACGGGGGGGCGCAGATACGCAGTATTTT.